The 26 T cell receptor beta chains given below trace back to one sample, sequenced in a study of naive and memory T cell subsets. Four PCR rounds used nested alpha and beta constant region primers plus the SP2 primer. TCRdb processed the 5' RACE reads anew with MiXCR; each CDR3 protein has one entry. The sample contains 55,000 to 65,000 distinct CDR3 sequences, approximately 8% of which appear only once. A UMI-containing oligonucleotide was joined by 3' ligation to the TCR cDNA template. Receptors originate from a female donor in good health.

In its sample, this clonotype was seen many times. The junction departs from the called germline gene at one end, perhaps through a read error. The chain's CDR3 is CASSLASQETQYF. DNA of the CDR3: TGTGCCAGCAGTCTAGCGAGCCAAGAGACCCAGTACTTC. The chain is built from TRBV12-3 or TRBV12-4 and TRBJ2-5, with a tentative D call TRBD2 (6 bases). CDR3 length: 13 residues.

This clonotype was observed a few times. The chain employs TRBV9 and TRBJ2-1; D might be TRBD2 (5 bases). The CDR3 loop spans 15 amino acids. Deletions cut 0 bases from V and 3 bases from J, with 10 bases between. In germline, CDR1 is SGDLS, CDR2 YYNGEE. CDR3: CASSVDGSDYNEQFF. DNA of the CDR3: TGTGCCAGCAGCGTAGACGGTAGCGACTACAATGAGCAGTTCTTC.

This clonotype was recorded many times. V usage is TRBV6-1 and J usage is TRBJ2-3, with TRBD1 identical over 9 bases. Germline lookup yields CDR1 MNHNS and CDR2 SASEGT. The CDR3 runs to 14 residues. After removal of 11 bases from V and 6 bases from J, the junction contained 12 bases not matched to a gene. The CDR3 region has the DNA TGTGCCGGGAGGGGACAGGGAAGTTTTGATACGCAGTATTTT. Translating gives CAGRGQGSFDTQYF.

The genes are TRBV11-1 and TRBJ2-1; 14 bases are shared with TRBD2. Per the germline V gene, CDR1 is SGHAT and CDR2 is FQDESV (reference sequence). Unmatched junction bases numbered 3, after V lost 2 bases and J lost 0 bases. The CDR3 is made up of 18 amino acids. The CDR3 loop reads CASSLRGTSGSSYNEQFF. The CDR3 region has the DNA TGTGCCAGCAGCTTAAGGGGGACTAGCGGGAGCTCCTACAATGAGCAGTTCTTC.

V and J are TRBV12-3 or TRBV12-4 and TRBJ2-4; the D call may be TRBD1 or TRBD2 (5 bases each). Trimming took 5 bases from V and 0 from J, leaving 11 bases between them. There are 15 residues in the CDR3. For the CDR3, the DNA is TGTGCCAGCAGTCCGGGACCCCGAGCCAAAAACATTCAGTACTTC. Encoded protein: CASSPGPRAKNIQYF.

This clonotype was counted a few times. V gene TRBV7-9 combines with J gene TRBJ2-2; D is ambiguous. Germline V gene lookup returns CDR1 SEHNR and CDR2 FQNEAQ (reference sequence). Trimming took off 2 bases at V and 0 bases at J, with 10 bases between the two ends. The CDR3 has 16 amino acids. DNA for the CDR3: TGTGCCAGCAGCTTATTAGGGCAGACGAACACCGGGGAGCTGTTTTTT. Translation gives CASSLLGQTNTGELFF.

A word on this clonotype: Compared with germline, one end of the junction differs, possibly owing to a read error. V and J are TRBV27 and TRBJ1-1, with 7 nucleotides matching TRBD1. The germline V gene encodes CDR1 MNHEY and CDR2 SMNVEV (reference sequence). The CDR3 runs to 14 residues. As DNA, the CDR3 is TGTTCCAGCAGCAAACAGGGGATAAACACTGAAGCTTTCTTT. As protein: CSSSKQGINTEAFF.

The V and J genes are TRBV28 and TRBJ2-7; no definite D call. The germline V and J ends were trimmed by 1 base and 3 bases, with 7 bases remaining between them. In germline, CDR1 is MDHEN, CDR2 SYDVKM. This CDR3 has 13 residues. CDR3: CASSLSMVYEQYF. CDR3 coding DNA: TGTGCCAGCAGTTTATCCATGGTCTACGAGCAGTACTTC.

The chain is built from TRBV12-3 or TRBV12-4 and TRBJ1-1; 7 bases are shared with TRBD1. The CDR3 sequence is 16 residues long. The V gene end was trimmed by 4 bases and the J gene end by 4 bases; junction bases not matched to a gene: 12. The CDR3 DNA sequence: TGTGCCAGCAGTTCCCGACAGGGTTCCTTTGGCACTGAAGCTTTCTTT. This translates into CASSSRQGSFGTEAFF.

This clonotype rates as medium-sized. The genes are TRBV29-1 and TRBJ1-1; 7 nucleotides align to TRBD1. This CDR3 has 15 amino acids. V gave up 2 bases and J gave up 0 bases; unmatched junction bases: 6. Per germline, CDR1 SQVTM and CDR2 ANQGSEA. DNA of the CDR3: TGCAGCGTTGAAAGAGGGGGCAGAATGAACACTGAAGCTTTCTTT. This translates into CSVERGGRMNTEAFF.

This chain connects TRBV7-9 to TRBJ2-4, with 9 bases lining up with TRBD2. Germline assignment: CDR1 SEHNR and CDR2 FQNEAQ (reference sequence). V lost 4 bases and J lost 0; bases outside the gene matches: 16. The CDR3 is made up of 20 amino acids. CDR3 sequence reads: CASSSPSSAGGVGAKNIQYF. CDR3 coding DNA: TGTGCCAGCAGCTCTCCGTCTTCAGCGGGAGGTGTTGGAGCCAAAAACATTCAGTACTTC.

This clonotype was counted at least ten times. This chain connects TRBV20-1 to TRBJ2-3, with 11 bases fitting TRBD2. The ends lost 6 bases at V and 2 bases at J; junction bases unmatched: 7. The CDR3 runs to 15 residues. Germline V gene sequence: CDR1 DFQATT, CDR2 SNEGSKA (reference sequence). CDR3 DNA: TGCAGTGCCCACCAACTAGCGGGAGTCACAGATACGCAGTATTTT. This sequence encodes CSAHQLAGVTDTQYF.

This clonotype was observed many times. The CDR3 reads CAISFTTEKLFF. CDR3 coding DNA: TGTGCCATCAGCTTTACTACGGAAAAACTGTTTTTT. This chain joins TRBV10-3 and TRBJ1-4; unclear D gene. Germline loops: CDR1 ENHRY, CDR2 SYGVKD. V was cut by 6 bases and J by 8 bases, with 10 bases left in between. The CDR3 loop spans 12 amino acids.

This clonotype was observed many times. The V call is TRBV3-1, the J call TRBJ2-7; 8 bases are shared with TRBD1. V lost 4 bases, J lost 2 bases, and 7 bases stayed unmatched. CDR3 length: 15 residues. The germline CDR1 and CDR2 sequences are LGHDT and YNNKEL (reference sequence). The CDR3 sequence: CASSRSGQGAYEQYF. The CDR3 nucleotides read TGTGCCAGCAGCCGCTCCGGACAGGGTGCCTACGAGCAGTACTTC.

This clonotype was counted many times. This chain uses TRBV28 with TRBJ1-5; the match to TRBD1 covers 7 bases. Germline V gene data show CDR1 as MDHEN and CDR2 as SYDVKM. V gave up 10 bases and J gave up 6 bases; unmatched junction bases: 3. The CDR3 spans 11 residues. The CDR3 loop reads CATQGFQPQHF. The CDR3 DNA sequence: TGTGCCACACAGGGGTTTCAGCCCCAGCATTTT.

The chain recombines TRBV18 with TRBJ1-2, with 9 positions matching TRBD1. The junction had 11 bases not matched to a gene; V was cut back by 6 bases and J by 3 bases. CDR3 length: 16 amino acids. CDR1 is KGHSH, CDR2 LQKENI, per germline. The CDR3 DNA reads TGTGCCAGCTCCGCGAGCCACAGGGGGCTCGACTATGGCTACACCTTC. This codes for CASSASHRGLDYGYTF.

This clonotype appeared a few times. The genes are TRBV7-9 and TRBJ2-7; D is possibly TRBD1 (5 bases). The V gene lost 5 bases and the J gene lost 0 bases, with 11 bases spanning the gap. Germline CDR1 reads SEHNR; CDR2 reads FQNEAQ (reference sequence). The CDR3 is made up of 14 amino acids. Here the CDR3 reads CASSPGNPSYEQYF. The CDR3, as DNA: TGTGCCAGCAGCCCAGGGAACCCCTCCTACGAGCAGTACTTC.

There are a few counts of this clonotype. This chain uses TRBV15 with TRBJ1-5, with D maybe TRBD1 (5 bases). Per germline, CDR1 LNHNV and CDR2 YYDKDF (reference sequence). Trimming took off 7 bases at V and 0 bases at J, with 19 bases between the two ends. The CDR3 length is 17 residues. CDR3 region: CATTQYQGFTSNQPQHF. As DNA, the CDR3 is TGTGCCACCACCCAATACCAGGGCTTTACTAGCAATCAGCCCCAGCATTTT.

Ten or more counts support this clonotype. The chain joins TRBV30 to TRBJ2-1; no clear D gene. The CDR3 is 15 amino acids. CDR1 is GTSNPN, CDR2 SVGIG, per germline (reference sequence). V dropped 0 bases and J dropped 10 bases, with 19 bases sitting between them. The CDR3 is CAWSVPSRANSEQFF. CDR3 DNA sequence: TGTGCCTGGAGTGTACCCTCCCGGGCGAATTCGGAGCAGTTCTTC. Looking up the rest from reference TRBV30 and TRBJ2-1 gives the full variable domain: SQTIHQWPATLVQPVGSPLSLECTVEGTSNPNLYWYRQAAGRGLQLLFYSVGIGQISSEVPQNLSASRPQDRQFILSSKKLLLSDSGFYLCAWSVPSRANSEQFFGPGTRLTVL.

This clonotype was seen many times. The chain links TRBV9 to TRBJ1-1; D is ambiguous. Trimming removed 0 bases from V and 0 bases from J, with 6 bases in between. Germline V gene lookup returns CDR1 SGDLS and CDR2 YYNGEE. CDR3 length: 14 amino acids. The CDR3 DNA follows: TGTGCCAGCAGCGTAGGACACCTGAACACTGAAGCTTTCTTT. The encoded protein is CASSVGHLNTEAFF.

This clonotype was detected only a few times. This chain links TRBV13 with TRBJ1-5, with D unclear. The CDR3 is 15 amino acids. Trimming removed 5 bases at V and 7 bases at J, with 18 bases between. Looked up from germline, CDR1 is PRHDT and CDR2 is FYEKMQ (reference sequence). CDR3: CASSHRNLREQPQHF. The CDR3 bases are TGTGCCAGCAGCCACAGAAACTTGAGGGAACAGCCCCAGCATTTT.

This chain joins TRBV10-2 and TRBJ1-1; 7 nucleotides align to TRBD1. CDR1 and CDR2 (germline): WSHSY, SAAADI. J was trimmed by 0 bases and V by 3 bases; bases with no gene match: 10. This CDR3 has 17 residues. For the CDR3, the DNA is TGCGCCAGCAGTGAACCTTATTTGGGACAGTTGAACACTGAAGCTTTCTTT. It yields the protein CASSEPYLGQLNTEAFF.

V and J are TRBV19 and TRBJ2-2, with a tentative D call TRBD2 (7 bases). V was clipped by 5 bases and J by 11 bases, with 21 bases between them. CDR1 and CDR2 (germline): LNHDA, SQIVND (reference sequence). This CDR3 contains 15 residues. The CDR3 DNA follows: TGTGCCAGTAGTGCCTTAGGGGGGGCTGCGAGAGAGCTGTTTTTT. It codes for CASSALGGAARELFF.

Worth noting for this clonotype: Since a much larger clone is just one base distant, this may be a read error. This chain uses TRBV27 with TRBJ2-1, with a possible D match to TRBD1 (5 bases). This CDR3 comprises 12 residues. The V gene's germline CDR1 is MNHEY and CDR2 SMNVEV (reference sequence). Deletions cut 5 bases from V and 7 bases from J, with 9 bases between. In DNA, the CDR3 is TGTGCCAGCAGTGAACAGGAAAATGAGCAGTTCTTC. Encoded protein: CASSEQENEQFF.

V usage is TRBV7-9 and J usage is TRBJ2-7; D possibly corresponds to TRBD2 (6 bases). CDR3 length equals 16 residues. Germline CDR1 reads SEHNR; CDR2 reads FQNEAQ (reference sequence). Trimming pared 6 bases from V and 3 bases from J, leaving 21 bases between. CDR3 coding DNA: TGTGCCAGCAGTCTTAGGTCCGGGACGGGGGTCTACGAGCAGTACTTC. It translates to CASSLRSGTGVYEQYF.

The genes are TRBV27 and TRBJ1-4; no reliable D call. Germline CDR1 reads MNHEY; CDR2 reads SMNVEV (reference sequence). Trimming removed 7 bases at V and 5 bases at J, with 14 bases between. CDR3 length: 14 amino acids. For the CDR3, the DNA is TGTGCCAGCACCACACGGCGCGGGAATGAAAAACTGTTTTTT. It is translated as CASTTRRGNEKLFF.